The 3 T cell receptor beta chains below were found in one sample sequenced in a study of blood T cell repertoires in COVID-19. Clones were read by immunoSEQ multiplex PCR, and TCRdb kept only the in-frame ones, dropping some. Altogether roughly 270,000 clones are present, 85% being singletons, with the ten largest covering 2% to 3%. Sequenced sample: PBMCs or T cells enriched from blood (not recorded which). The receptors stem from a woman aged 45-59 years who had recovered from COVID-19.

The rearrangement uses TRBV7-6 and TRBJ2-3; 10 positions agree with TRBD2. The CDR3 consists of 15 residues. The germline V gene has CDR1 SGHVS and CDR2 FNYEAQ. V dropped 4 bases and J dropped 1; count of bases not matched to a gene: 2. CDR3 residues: CASSYTSGGTDTQYF. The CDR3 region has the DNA TGTGCCAGCAGCTACACTAGCGGGGGCACAGATACGCAGTATTTT.

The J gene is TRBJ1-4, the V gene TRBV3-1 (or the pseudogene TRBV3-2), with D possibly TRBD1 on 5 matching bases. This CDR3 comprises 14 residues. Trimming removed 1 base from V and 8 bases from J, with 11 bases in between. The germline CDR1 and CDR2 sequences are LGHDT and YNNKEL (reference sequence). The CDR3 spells CASSQVTAQEKLFF. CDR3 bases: TGTGCCAGCAGCCAAGTGACAGCCCAGGAAAAACTGTTTTTT.

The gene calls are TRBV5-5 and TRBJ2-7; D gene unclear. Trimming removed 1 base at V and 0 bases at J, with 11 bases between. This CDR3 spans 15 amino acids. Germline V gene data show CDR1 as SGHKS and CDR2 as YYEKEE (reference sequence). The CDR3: CASSLNLLISYEQYF. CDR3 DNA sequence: TGTGCCAGCAGCTTGAATCTACTCATCTCCTACGAGCAGTACTTC.